Sequencing of this T cell receptor beta chain was carried out in a study of regulatory T cells in long-lasting Graves disease. Building of the TCR beta libraries involved iRepertoire HTBI primers and Arm-PCR of CDR3 regions. TCRdb redid the calling of the multiplex PCR reads with MiXCR, one entry per CDR3 protein. The sample lists roughly 530,000 distinct CDR3 sequences; roughly 15% were seen once. This clonotype was counted at least ten times. Its antigen is unknown. Study findings and constraints: Having few samples may have compromised the accuracy.

Regarding time point: newly diagnosed GD, antithyroid drugs for less than 3 months. The TCR library used RNA extracted from PBMCs. This same sample was also taken into another study, of T cells in Graves' hyperthyroidism and ophthalmopathy. That study adds: Those with hyperthyroidism were 18 to 65 years old, newly diagnosed, and ill for under 2 months. Stable hyperthyroidism and ophthalmopathy were separated using 13 V-J signatures.

Sequencing was performed on peripheral blood mononuclear cells (PBMCs), taken at new diagnosis, from a patient treated with antithyroid drugs. This clonotype originated in a woman in her forties or fifties with Graves disease.

Here the CDR3 reads CASSRQRTYNEQFF. The CDR3 DNA is TGTGCCAGCAGCCGACAGAGGACCTACAATGAGCAGTTCTTC. The rearrangement links TRBV7-2 to TRBJ2-1; possible D gene TRBD1, 5 bases. The CDR3 spans 14 residues. The germline gives CDR1 SGHTA, CDR2 FQGNSA. The V gene lost 5 bases and the J gene lost 2 bases, with 10 bases spanning the gap.